Each of the 21 T cell receptor beta chains below was sequenced from the same sample in a study of T cell responses to AZD1222 COVID-19 vaccine. The repertoire was sequenced with immunoSEQ multiplex PCR; TCRdb's copy has only in-frame clones and lacks some. Of 100,000 to 150,000 clones listed, about nine tenths are singletons. This specimen was peripheral blood, taken on day 0 of MenACWY control vaccination. These receptor sequences come from an adult in good health.

In its sample, this clone was seen once. J is TRBJ2-3 and V is TRBV5-1; the match to TRBD1 covers 8 bases. Trimming removed 2 bases from V and 4 bases from J; junction bases left unmatched: 6. The CDR3 runs to 15 residues. Germline V gene sequence: CDR1 SGHRS, CDR2 YFSETQ. The CDR3 reads CASSFGTGMADTQYF. The CDR3 nucleotides are TGCGCCAGCAGCTTTGGGACAGGTATGGCAGATACGCAGTATTTT.

The chain employs TRBV12-3 or TRBV12-4 and TRBJ2-1; D gene ambiguous. Trimming removed 3 bases at V and 7 bases at J, with 10 bases between. The CDR3 spans 13 residues. The CDR3, as DNA: TGTGCCAGCAGTTTTAGTCGGATTAATGAGCAGTTCTTC. Translating it yields CASSFSRINEQFF.

V is TRBV10-3 and J is TRBJ2-2, with TRBD1 matching 7 bases. Trimming at V came to 6 bases and at J to 5 bases, leaving 9 bases not matched to a gene. Germline CDR1 ENHRY, CDR2 SYGVKD. This CDR3 is 15 amino acids long. The DNA of the CDR3 is TGTGCCATCAGCGGAGAAACAGGGGTAACCGGGGAGCTGTTTTTT. Translating it yields CAISGETGVTGELFF.

This clone appeared a single time. The chain has TRBV6-6 and TRBJ2-3; maybe TRBD1 (5 bases). Germline lookup yields CDR1 MNHNY and CDR2 SVGAGI (reference sequence). This CDR3 is built from 14 residues. The germline V and J ends were trimmed by 7 bases and 2 bases, with 13 bases remaining between them. The DNA of the CDR3 is TGTGCCAGCACCCCGAAGGGGAACACAGATACGCAGTATTTT. Translation: CASTPKGNTDTQYF.

The V and J genes are TRBV18 and TRBJ2-7; D is possibly TRBD2 (7 bases). The length of the CDR3 is 15 residues. Trimming removed 3 bases at V and 3 bases at J, with 15 bases between. Germline loops: CDR1 KGHSH, CDR2 LQKENI. The CDR3 DNA reads as TGTGCCAGCTCACCTAAGAAGGGGGGGATCTACGAGCAGTACTTC. This encodes CASSPKKGGIYEQYF. Looking up the rest from reference TRBV18 and TRBJ2-7 gives the full variable domain: NAGVMQNPRHLVRRRGQEARLRCSPMKGHSHVYWYRQLPEEGLKFMVYLQKENIIDESGMPKERFSAEFPKEGPSILRIQQVVRGDSAAYFCASSPKKGGIYEQYFGPGTRLTVT.

V usage is TRBV28 and J usage is TRBJ2-7; the D is unclear. CDR1 is MDHEN, CDR2 SYDVKM, per germline. This CDR3 is built from 12 residues. The ends were cut back, 4 bases at V and 0 bases at J, with 4 bases in the middle. CDR3 loop: CASSSSSYEQYF. The CDR3 DNA reads TGTGCCAGCAGTTCAAGCTCCTACGAGCAGTACTTC.

This clone was picked up one time. The chain uses TRBV15 and TRBJ2-2; D perhaps matches TRBD2 (6 bases). Germline assignment: CDR1 LNHNV and CDR2 YYDKDF (reference sequence). V was cut by 5 bases and J by 4 bases, with 14 bases left in between. The CDR3 covers 15 residues. As DNA, the CDR3 is TGTGCCACCAGCGCTCCGGGACTTATCACCGGGGAGCTGTTTTTT. Translating gives CATSAPGLITGELFF. The full variable domain, its missing parts supplied by reference TRBV15 and TRBJ2-2, is DAMVIQNPRYQVTQFGKPVTLSCSQTLNHNVMYWYQQKSSQAPKLLFHYYDKDFNNEADTPDNFQSRRPNTSFCFLDIRSPGLGDTAMYLCATSAPGLITGELFFGEGSRLTVL.

The V call is TRBV19, the J call TRBJ2-7, with TRBD2 matching 8 bases. The CDR3 length is 15 residues. The junction had 6 bases not matched to a gene; V was cut back by 0 bases and J by 5 bases. Per germline, CDR1 LNHDA and CDR2 SQIVND (reference sequence). The CDR3 region is CASSIEAGVPHEQYF. For the CDR3, the DNA is TGTGCCAGTAGTATAGAAGCGGGAGTCCCTCACGAGCAGTACTTC.

This clone was found once. The gene calls are TRBV11-2 and TRBJ2-5; D unresolved. The CDR3 length is 13 residues. Germline CDR1 reads SGHAT; CDR2 reads FQNNGV. V lost 3 bases to trimming and J lost 5 bases, with 10 bases between them. The CDR3 loop reads CASSFGVGETQYF. The CDR3 DNA reads TGTGCCAGCAGCTTCGGAGTAGGCGAGACCCAGTACTTC. The variable domain in full, completed from reference TRBV11-2 and TRBJ2-5, reads EAGVAQSPRYKIIEKRQSVAFWCNPISGHATLYWYQQILGQGPKLLIQFQNNGVVDDSQLPKDRFSAERLKGVDSTLKIQPAKLEDSAVYLCASSFGVGETQYFGPGTRLLVL.

This clone has just one count. V gene TRBV5-4 combines with J gene TRBJ2-3; D remains ambiguous. CDR1 SGHNT and CDR2 YYREEE come from the germline V gene (reference sequence). The length of the CDR3 is 16 residues. Trimming removed 5 bases at V and 0 bases at J, with 16 bases between. The CDR3 DNA reads as TGTGCCAGCAGAATAGGGCGAACCACTAGCACAGATACGCAGTATTTT. Protein sequence: CASRIGRTTSTDTQYF.

The V gene is TRBV4-1, the J gene TRBJ1-4; 7 nucleotides align to TRBD1. Germline values: CDR1 MGHRA, CDR2 YSYEKL. CDR3 length: 14 amino acids. V trimming: 5 bases; J trimming: 4 bases; junction bases outside the gene matches: 4. The CDR3 bases are TGCGCCAGCAGCGTGACAGGGAGTAATGAAAAACTGTTTTTT. Encoded protein: CASSVTGSNEKLFF.

The chain couples TRBV7-2 to TRBJ1-4, with 9 bases fitting TRBD1. V was pared by 5 bases and J by 4 bases, with 11 bases of the junction left unmatched. Germline CDR1 reads SGHTA; CDR2 reads FQGNSA. This CDR3 spans 17 amino acids. The CDR3 bases are TGTGCCAGCAGCCCCGTCCCGGGACAGGGCCTTAATGAAAAACTGTTTTTT. It is translated as CASSPVPGQGLNEKLFF.

The V call is TRBV27, the J call TRBJ2-1, with 10 nucleotides matching TRBD2. CDR1 and CDR2 (germline): MNHEY, SMNVEV (reference sequence). The CDR3 totals 16 residues. After removal of 2 bases from V and 8 bases from J, the junction contained 9 bases not matched to a gene. CDR3: CASSLGLAGVIHEQFF. DNA for the CDR3: TGTGCCAGCAGTTTAGGGCTAGCGGGGGTTATTCATGAGCAGTTCTTC.

The CDR3, as DNA: TGTGCCAGCAGTCAGCACTACGATGGCAATCAGCCCCAGCATTTT. Protein sequence: CASSQHYDGNQPQHF. This rearrangement joins TRBV2 to TRBJ1-5; D is unclear. Germline-derived CDR1 and CDR2 are SNHLY and FYNNEI. This CDR3 comprises 15 residues. V was pared by 5 bases and J by 2 bases, with 13 bases between.

The chain employs TRBV28 and TRBJ1-2; 7 positions agree with TRBD1. The J segment lost 2 bases and the V segment lost 11 bases, leaving 11 bases of the junction unmatched. Germline CDR1 MDHEN, CDR2 SYDVKM. This CDR3 has 14 residues. The DNA for the CDR3 is TGTGCCTGCACGACAGGGACGTTAAACTATGGCTACACCTTC. This encodes CACTTGTLNYGYTF.

The V gene is TRBV19, the J gene TRBJ2-3, with D unresolved. Germline CDR1 is LNHDA and CDR2 is SQIVND (reference sequence). With 8 bases removed from V and 1 base from J, the gap between germline ends came to 4 bases. This CDR3 is 11 amino acids long. The DNA of the CDR3 is TGTGCCAGTTTGGGCACAGATACGCAGTATTTT. It is translated as CASLGTDTQYF. The variable domain in full, completed from reference TRBV19 and TRBJ2-3, reads DGGITQSPKYLFRKEGQNVTLSCEQNLNHDAMYWYRQDPGQGLRLIYYSQIVNDFQKGDIAEGYSVSREKKESFPLTVTSAQKNPTAFYLCASLGTDTQYFGPGTRLTVL.

The V and J genes are TRBV6-5 and TRBJ1-3, with D tentatively TRBD1 (5 bases). Germline CDR1 is MNHEY and CDR2 is SVGAGI. Trimming left V 6 bases short and J 4 bases short, with 16 bases between. The CDR3 loop spans 15 amino acids. The CDR3 region is CASRTGRQGGNTIYF. CDR3 DNA sequence: TGTGCCAGCAGAACGGGGCGACAAGGGGGAAACACCATATATTTT.

V usage is TRBV5-4 and J usage is TRBJ2-5; unclear D gene. V lost 3 bases to trimming and J lost 4 bases, with 13 bases between them. The CDR3 consists of 14 residues. CDR1 and CDR2 from the germline V gene are SGHNT and YYREEE (reference sequence). CDR3 sequence reads: CASSWARGTETQYF. The CDR3 DNA sequence: TGTGCCAGCAGCTGGGCCCGCGGTACAGAGACCCAGTACTTC.

This chain links TRBV10-3 with TRBJ2-3; 11 nucleotides align to TRBD2. With 4 bases clipped from V and 2 bases from J, the junction kept 2 bases outside the gene matches. The germline gives CDR1 ENHRY, CDR2 SYGVKD. This CDR3 spans 15 amino acids. The CDR3 here is CAISVAGGHTDTQYF. CDR3 nucleotide sequence: TGTGCCATCAGTGTAGCGGGGGGGCACACAGATACGCAGTATTTT.

With regard to this clone: One junction end does not reproduce the germline sequence, and a read error may be involved. The chain links TRBV14 to TRBJ1-2; tentatively, D is TRBD1 (6 bases). Germline V CDR1 and CDR2: SGHDN, FVKESK. CDR3 length equals 11 residues. CDR3: CATSYRDGYTF. CDR3 sequence (DNA): TGTGCCACCAGCTACAGGGACGGCTACACCTTC.

The DNA for the CDR3 is TGTGCCAGCAGTTACACGACAGGGAGAGGCTACACCTTC. Encoded protein: CASSYTTGRGYTF. The chain employs TRBV6-5 and TRBJ1-2, with TRBD1 matching 7 bases. Germline V gene sequence: CDR1 MNHEY, CDR2 SVGAGI. The V gene end was trimmed by 2 bases and the J gene end by 8 bases; junction bases not matched to a gene: 5. This CDR3 has 13 residues.